This T cell receptor (beta chain) is from a study of Graves' ophthalmopathy and Graves' hyperthyroidism. CDR3 length equals 15 residues. CDR1 is PRHDT, CDR2 FYEKMQ, per germline (reference sequence). Trimming stripped 5 bases from V and 2 bases from J, with 16 bases between. This clonotype was seen many times. The antigen remains unidentified. Pregnancy or lactation, uncontrolled infections and other autoimmune diseases were grounds for excluding patients. Amplification targeted the TCR beta CDR3 regions, with RNA transcripts as the source material. RT-PCR in the first round used HTBI primers; a second-round multiplex PCR followed. TCRdb processed the multiplex PCR reads anew with MiXCR; each CDR3 protein has one entry. The sample consists of 200,000 to 250,000 distinct CDR3 sequences, 20% to 25% of them appearing once. Whole-study findings and limits: Blood also contained most of the expanded thyroid clonotypes above 0.001 frequency.

The sequencing sample was made of peripheral blood. The genes are TRBV13 and TRBJ2-7; D might be TRBD1 (6 bases). The TCR was taken from a woman aged 45-60 years with Graves' ophthalmopathy. The CDR3 sequence: CASSLAPDRPYEQYF. Written as DNA, the CDR3 is TGTGCCAGCAGCCTGGCCCCCGACAGGCCCTACGAGCAGTACTTC.